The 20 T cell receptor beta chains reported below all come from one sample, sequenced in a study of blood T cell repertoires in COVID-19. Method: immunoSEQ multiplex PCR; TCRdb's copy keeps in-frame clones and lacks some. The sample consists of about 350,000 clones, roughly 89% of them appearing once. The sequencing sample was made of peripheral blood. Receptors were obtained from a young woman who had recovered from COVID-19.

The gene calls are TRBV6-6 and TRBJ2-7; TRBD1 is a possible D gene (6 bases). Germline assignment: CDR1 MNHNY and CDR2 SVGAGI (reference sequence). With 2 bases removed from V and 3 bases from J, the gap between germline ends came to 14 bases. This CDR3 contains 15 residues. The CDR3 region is CASSYARGANYEQYV. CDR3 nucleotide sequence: TGTGCCAGCAGTTACGCCAGGGGAGCCAACTACGAGCAGTACGTC.

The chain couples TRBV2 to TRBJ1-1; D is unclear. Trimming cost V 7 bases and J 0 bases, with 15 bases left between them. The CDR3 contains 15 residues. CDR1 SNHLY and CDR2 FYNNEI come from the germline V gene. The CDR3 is CASTIISYMNTEAFF. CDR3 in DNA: TGTGCCAGCACCATAATATCTTACATGAACACTGAAGCTTTCTTT.

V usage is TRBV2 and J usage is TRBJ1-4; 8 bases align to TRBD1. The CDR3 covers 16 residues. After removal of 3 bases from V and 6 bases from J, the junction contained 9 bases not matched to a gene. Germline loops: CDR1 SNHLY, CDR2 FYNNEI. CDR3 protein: CASSDMTGVGDEKLFF. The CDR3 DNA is TGTGCCAGCAGTGATATGACAGGGGTAGGCGATGAAAAACTGTTTTTT.

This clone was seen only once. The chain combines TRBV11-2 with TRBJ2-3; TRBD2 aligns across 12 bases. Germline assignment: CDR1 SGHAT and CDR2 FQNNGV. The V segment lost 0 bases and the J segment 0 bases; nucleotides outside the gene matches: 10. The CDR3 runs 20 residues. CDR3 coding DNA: TGTGCCAGCAGCTTAGAAGTAAGGCTAGCGGGAGGGCTGAGCACAGATACGCAGTATTTT. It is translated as CASSLEVRLAGGLSTDTQYF.

CDR3 in amino acids: CASSFMTENTDTQYF. The CDR3 DNA reads as TGTGCCAGCAGCTTTATGACAGAAAACACAGATACGCAGTATTTT. The rearrangement joins TRBV5-6 to TRBJ2-3; D is possibly TRBD1 (5 bases). Trimming pared 2 bases from V and 2 bases from J, leaving 12 bases between. This CDR3 has 15 residues. Germline loops: CDR1 SGHDT, CDR2 YYEEEE.

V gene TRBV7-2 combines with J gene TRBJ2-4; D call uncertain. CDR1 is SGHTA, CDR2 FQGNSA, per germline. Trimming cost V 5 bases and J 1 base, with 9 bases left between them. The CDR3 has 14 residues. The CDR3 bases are TGTACCAGCAGCGAGGATGCGGCCAAAAACATTCAGTACTTC. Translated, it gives CTSSEDAAKNIQYF.

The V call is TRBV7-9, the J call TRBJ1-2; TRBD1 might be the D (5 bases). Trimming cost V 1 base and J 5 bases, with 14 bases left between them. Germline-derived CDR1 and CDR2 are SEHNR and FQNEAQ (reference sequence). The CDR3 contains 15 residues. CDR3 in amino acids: CASSLGRQGPYGYTF. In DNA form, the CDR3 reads TGTGCCAGCAGCTTAGGCCGTCAGGGTCCATATGGCTACACCTTC.

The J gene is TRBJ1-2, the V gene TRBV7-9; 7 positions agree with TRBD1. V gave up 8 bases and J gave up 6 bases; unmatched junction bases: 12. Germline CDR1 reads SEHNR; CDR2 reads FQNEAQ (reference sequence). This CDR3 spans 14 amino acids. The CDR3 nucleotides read TGTGCCAGCGACAGGGCCCTGTCTCTGGATGGCTACACCTTC. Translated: CASDRALSLDGYTF.

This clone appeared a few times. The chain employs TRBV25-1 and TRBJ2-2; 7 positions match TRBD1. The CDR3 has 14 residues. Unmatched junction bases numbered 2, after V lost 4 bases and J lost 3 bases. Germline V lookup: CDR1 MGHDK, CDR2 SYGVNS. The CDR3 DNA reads TGTGCCAGCAGTGCCGGGACAGACACCGGGGAGCTGTTTTTT. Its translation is CASSAGTDTGELFF.

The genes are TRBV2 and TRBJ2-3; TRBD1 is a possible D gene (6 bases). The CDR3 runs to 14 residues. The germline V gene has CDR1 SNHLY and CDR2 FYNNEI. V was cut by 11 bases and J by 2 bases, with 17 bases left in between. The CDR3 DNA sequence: TGTGCCTCCCGCTCGCAGGGGTCCACAGATACGCAGTATTTT. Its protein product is CASRSQGSTDTQYF.

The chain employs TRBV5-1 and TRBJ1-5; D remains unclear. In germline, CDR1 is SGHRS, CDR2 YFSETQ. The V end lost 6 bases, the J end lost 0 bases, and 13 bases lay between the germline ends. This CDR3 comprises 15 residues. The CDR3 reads CASTHFGNSNQPQHF. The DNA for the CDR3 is TGCGCCAGCACACACTTCGGGAATAGCAATCAGCCCCAGCATTTT. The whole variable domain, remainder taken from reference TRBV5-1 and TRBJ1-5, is KAGVTQTPRYLIKTRGQQVTLSCSPISGHRSVSWYQQTPGQGLQFLFEYFSETQRNKGNFPGRFSGRQFSNSRSEMNVSTLELGDSALYLCASTHFGNSNQPQHFGDGTRLSIL.

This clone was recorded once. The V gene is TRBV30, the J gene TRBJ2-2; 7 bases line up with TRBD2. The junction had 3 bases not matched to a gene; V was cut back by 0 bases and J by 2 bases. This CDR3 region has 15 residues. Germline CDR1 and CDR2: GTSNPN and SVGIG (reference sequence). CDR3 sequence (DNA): TGTGCCTGGAGTGTTAGCGGGTATAACACCGGGGAGCTGTTTTTT. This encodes CAWSVSGYNTGELFF.

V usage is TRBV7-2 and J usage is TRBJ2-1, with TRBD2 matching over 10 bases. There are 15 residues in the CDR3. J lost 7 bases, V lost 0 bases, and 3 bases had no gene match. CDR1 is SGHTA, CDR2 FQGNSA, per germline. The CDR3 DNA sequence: TGTGCCAGCAGCTTAGCGGCTAGCGGGAGAAATGAGCAGTTCTTC. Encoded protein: CASSLAASGRNEQFF.

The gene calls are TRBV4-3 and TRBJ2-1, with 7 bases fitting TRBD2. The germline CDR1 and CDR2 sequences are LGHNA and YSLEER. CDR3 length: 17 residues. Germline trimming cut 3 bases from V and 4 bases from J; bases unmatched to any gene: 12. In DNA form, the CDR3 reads TGCGCCAGCAGCCACTCCTGGCGGCGGGAGCTATACAATGAGCAGTTCTTC. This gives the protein CASSHSWRRELYNEQFF.

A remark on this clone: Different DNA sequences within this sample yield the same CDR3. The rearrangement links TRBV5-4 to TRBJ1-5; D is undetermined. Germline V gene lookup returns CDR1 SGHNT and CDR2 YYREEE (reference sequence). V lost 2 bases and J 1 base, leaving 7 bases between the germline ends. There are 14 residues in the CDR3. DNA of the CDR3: TGTGCCAGCAGCTTAGGAGGGAGCAATCAGCCCCAGCATTTT. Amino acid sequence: CASSLGGSNQPQHF. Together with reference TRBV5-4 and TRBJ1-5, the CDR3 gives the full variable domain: ETGVTQSPTHLIKTRGQQVTLRCSSQSGHNTVSWYQQALGQGPQFIFQYYREEENGRGNFPPRFSGLQFPNYSSELNVNALELDDSALYLCASSLGGSNQPQHFGDGTRLSIL.

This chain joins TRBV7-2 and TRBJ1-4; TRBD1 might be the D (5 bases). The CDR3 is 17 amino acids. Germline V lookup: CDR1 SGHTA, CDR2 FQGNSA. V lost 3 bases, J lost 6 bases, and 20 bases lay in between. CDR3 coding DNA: TGTGCCAGCAGCTTTCGCCCGCTGACAGACTCATATGAAAAACTGTTTTTT. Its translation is CASSFRPLTDSYEKLFF.

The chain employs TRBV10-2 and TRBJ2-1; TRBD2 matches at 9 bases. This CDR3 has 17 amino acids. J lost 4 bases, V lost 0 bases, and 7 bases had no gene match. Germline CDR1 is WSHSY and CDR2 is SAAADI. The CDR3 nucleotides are TGCGCCAGCAGTGAGTCGGGCGGGACTAGCAGATACAATGAGCAGTTCTTC. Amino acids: CASSESGGTSRYNEQFF.

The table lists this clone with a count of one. The CDR3: CASSLAPQRGERGQFF. CDR3 DNA: TGCGCCAGCAGCTTGGCCCCTCAGCGGGGGGAAAGAGGGCAGTTCTTC. The rearrangement links TRBV5-1 to TRBJ2-1, with 9 positions matching TRBD2. V trimming: 0 bases; J trimming: 12 bases; junction bases outside the gene matches: 13. Germline V gives CDR1 SGHRS, CDR2 YFSETQ. The CDR3 extends over 16 amino acids. Full variable domain (remainder filled in from reference TRBV5-1 and TRBJ2-1): KAGVTQTPRYLIKTRGQQVTLSCSPISGHRSVSWYQQTPGQGLQFLFEYFSETQRNKGNFPGRFSGRQFSNSRSEMNVSTLELGDSALYLCASSLAPQRGERGQFFGPGTRLTVL.

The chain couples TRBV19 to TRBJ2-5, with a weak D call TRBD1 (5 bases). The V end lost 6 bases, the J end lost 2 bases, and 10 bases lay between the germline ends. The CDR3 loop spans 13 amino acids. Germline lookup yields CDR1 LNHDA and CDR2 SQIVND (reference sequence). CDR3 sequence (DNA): TGTGCCAGTAGCTACAGACAGCAAGAGACCCAGTACTTC. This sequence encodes CASSYRQQETQYF.

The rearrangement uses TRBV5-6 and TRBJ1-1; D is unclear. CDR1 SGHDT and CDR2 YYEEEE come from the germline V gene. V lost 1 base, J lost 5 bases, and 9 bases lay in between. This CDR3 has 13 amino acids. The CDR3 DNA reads TGTGCCAGCAGCTTGACTGCGTTAACTGAAGCTTTCTTT. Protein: CASSLTALTEAFF.